This TCR beta chain stems from a study of control samples from healthy donors and cancer patients. Libraries were prepared by immunoSEQ multiplex PCR; TCRdb keeps only in-frame clonotypes and omits some of them. The sample includes tens of thousands of clones, roughly nine tenths of them seen just once. Trimming shortened V by 1 base and J by 1 base, and 10 bases separated the two germline ends. Germline V gives CDR1 MDHEN, CDR2 SYDVKM. This CDR3 region has 15 residues. V usage is TRBV28 and J usage is TRBJ1-2, with D unresolved. The source material was PBMCs. This receptor was identified in a woman between 40 and 55 years old with lung cancer. CDR3 bases: TGTGCCAGCAGTTTATTGCCATCTTATAACTATGGCTACACCTTC. It translates to CASSLLPSYNYGYTF.